These 21 T cell receptor beta chains came from one sample sequenced in a study of cytomegalovirus exposure and HLA in healthy donors (dated by TCRdb to between 2016 and 2019). Library method: the immunoSEQ multiplex PCR assay. For the multiplex PCR, a mixture combining 60 forward primers for TCR Vbeta segments and 13 reverse primers for TCR Jbeta segments was used. The immuneACCESS repertoire file appears here via TCRdb, limited to in-frame rearrangements. These files lack a portion of the clones; in checked studies, under half of the deficit traces to unresolved V genes, and the cause of the others is not known. Here the sample has 60,000 to 90,000 clones; less than 85% occur a single time. The ten biggest clones cover roughly 9.7% of the sample. Source material: PBMCs. All receptors come from a woman in her forties or fifties in good health and CMV-seropositive.

The chain joins TRBV7-2 to TRBJ1-2, with 7 bases aligning to TRBD1. This CDR3 is built from 14 residues. Germline V gene sequence: CDR1 SGHTA, CDR2 FQGNSA. V was clipped by 5 bases and J by 4 bases; unmatched bases: 7. This CDR3 is CASSPGQVPYGYTF. In DNA form, the CDR3 reads TGTGCCAGCAGCCCAGGACAGGTCCCCTATGGCTACACCTTC.

The chain uses TRBV11-2 and TRBJ1-1; no clear D gene. V lost 5 bases to trimming and J lost 1 base, with 8 bases between them. This CDR3 spans 13 amino acids. Germline V CDR1 and CDR2: SGHAT, FQNNGV. The CDR3 region is CASSTRENTEAFF. In nucleotides, the CDR3 is TGTGCCAGCAGCACCCGGGAGAACACTGAAGCTTTCTTT.

This rearrangement joins TRBV11-2 to TRBJ2-1; weak D call: TRBD2 (6 bases). Trimming shortened V by 2 bases and J by 3 bases, and 14 bases separated the two germline ends. This CDR3 is built from 16 residues. CDR1 SGHAT and CDR2 FQNNGV come from the germline V gene. CDR3 sequence: CASSLITGVSYNEQFF. In DNA form, the CDR3 reads TGTGCCAGCAGCTTAATAACGGGAGTAAGCTACAATGAGCAGTTCTTC. The whole variable domain, remainder taken from reference TRBV11-2 and TRBJ2-1, is EAGVAQSPRYKIIEKRQSVAFWCNPISGHATLYWYQQILGQGPKLLIQFQNNGVVDDSQLPKDRFSAERLKGVDSTLKIQPAKLEDSAVYLCASSLITGVSYNEQFFGPGTRLTVL.

This chain joins TRBV30 and TRBJ1-1; TRBD1 might be the D (6 bases). Trimming removed 2 bases from V and 0 bases from J, with 10 bases in between. The CDR3 has 14 residues. The germline V gene encodes CDR1 GTSNPN and CDR2 SVGIG (reference sequence). CDR3 loop: CAWSKGQMNTEAFF. CDR3 coding DNA: TGTGCCTGGAGTAAAGGACAGATGAACACTGAAGCTTTCTTT.

The V and J genes are TRBV7-2 and TRBJ2-6, with D unclear. This CDR3 has 13 residues. Germline CDR1 reads SGHTA; CDR2 reads FQGNSA. V was cut by 2 bases and J by 5 bases, with 4 bases left in between. CDR3 DNA sequence: TGTGCCAGCAGCTTACTACGGGCCAACGTCCTGACTTTC. It specifies CASSLLRANVLTF.

The chain links TRBV10-3 to TRBJ2-1; 9 bases fit TRBD1. Germline V gene lookup returns CDR1 ENHRY and CDR2 SYGVKD. V shed 10 bases and J 1 base; nucleotides not matched to a gene: 8. The CDR3 consists of 15 residues. As DNA, the CDR3 is TGTGCCACCGGGGGGACAGGGATTTCCTACAATGAGCAGTTCTTC. Translation: CATGGTGISYNEQFF.

The rearrangement links TRBV4-1 to TRBJ1-6; weak D call: TRBD1 (5 bases). The CDR3 is 15 residues long. The V end was cut by 0 bases, the J end by 4 bases, with 7 bases between. CDR1 is MGHRA, CDR2 YSYEKL, per germline. For the CDR3, the DNA is TGCGCCAGCAGCCAAGACCGACAGTATAATTCACCCCTCCACTTT. Encoded protein: CASSQDRQYNSPLHF.

This clone appeared a few times. The chain recombines TRBV2 with TRBJ1-5, with D possibly being TRBD1 (6 bases). The CDR3 is 15 residues long. V was pared by 4 bases and J by 2 bases, with 12 bases between. The germline gives CDR1 SNHLY, CDR2 FYNNEI. Here the CDR3 DNA reads TGTGCCAGCAGTGGCAGGGGTTCTGGCAATCAGCCCCAGCATTTT. It yields the protein CASSGRGSGNQPQHF.

This chain links TRBV6-6 with TRBJ1-5; no clear D gene. The CDR3 consists of 15 residues. CDR1 is MNHNY and CDR2 is SVGAGI in the germline V gene (reference sequence). V was pared by 2 bases and J by 0 bases, with 8 bases between. The CDR3 reads CASSYTPGSNQPQHF. CDR3 nucleotide sequence: TGTGCCAGCAGTTACACTCCCGGTAGCAATCAGCCCCAGCATTTT.

Points on this clone: An end of the junction differs from the germline gene, which may be a read error. V gene TRBV20-1 combines with J gene TRBJ2-1; TRBD2 aligns across 8 bases. Germline V gene data show CDR1 as DFQATT and CDR2 as SNEGSKA (reference sequence). The CDR3 length is 10 residues. CDR3 bases: TGCAGTGCTGAAAGCGGGAGCCGGCTCTTC. This translates into CSAESGSRLF.

The rearrangement links TRBV29-1 to TRBJ2-3; D is unclear. Germline-derived CDR1 and CDR2 are SQVTM and ANQGSEA. This CDR3 is built from 11 residues. V gave up 5 bases and J gave up 4 bases, with 7 bases separating them. This CDR3 reads CSVSHADTQYF. The CDR3 nucleotides are TGCAGCGTTTCACATGCAGATACGCAGTATTTT.

The gene calls are TRBV7-8 and TRBJ1-1; the D is unclear. Per the germline V gene, CDR1 is SGHVS and CDR2 is FQNEAQ. This CDR3 has 14 amino acids. V dropped 4 bases and J dropped 5 bases, with 14 bases sitting between them. Here the CDR3 reads CASSSREGGTEAFF. The DNA for the CDR3 is TGTGCCAGCAGCTCTCGAGAGGGTGGGACTGAAGCTTTCTTT.

The chain employs TRBV10-1 and TRBJ2-1, with a weak D call TRBD1 (6 bases). The germline V gene encodes CDR1 WNHNN and CDR2 SYGVQD (reference sequence). The CDR3 has 14 residues. Trimming took off 4 bases at V and 4 bases at J, with 11 bases between the two ends. For the CDR3, the DNA is TGCGCCAGCAGTGTTTCAGGGGCGTACAATGAGCAGTTCTTC. Translating gives CASSVSGAYNEQFF.

The chain is built from TRBV4-2 and TRBJ2-1, with 7 bases aligning to TRBD2. Germline V lookup: CDR1 LGHNA, CDR2 YNFKEQ. CDR3 size: 16 residues. V was clipped by 0 bases and J by 2 bases; unmatched bases: 4. CDR3 sequence (DNA): TGTGCCAGCAGCCAAGATTTGGCGGGAGCCTACAATGAGCAGTTCTTC. It encodes CASSQDLAGAYNEQFF.

This rearrangement joins TRBV7-2 to TRBJ2-7; a possible D gene is TRBD2 (5 bases). Germline V gene data show CDR1 as SGHTA and CDR2 as FQGNSA. This CDR3 comprises 14 residues. Trimming shortened V by 1 base and J by 4 bases, and 11 bases separated the two germline ends. The CDR3 loop is CASSLGGDIYEQYF. CDR3 DNA sequence: TGTGCCAGCAGCTTAGGGGGAGACATATACGAGCAGTACTTC.

The chain recombines TRBV5-1 with TRBJ2-7, with TRBD1 matching 9 bases. Trimming cost V 4 bases and J 4 bases; bases outside gene matches: 15. The CDR3 spans 17 residues. Germline CDR1 SGHRS, CDR2 YFSETQ. The chain's CDR3 is CASSRTTEGTGRYEQYF. The CDR3, as DNA: TGCGCCAGCAGCCGCACAACCGAGGGGACAGGGCGGTACGAGCAGTACTTC.

The chain uses TRBV19 and TRBJ2-7; weak D call: TRBD1 (6 bases). The CDR3 length is 12 residues. V was trimmed by 5 bases and J by 5 bases, leaving 10 bases between them. Germline V gene lookup returns CDR1 LNHDA and CDR2 SQIVND (reference sequence). The DNA for the CDR3 is TGTGCCAGTAGTTCACAGGGAAACGAGCAGTACTTC. Translation: CASSSQGNEQYF.

As to this clone: The CDR3 does not end in the conserved phenylalanine or tryptophan, so this is likely a read error. The rearrangement links TRBV11-1 to TRBJ1-2, with 7 bases identical to TRBD1. CDR1 SGHAT and CDR2 FQDESV come from the germline V gene (reference sequence). The ends lost 5 bases at V and 6 bases at J; junction bases unmatched: 9. The CDR3 runs to 14 residues. The CDR3 region has the DNA TGTGCCAGCAGCCCTGACGACAGGGCCAATGGCTACACCTCC. Translating gives CASSPDDRANGYTS.

The J gene is TRBJ2-1, the V gene TRBV4-3; perhaps TRBD2 as D (7 bases). This CDR3 region has 19 residues. Germline V lookup: CDR1 LGHNA, CDR2 YSLEER. Trimming shortened V by 0 bases and J by 7 bases, and 25 bases separated the two germline ends. The CDR3 here is CASSQDPRRGREKENEQFF. DNA of the CDR3: TGCGCCAGCAGCCAAGATCCGAGGCGGGGGCGGGAGAAAGAGAATGAGCAGTTCTTC.

This clone has only a few counts. This chain joins TRBV7-8 and TRBJ1-2; maybe TRBD1 (5 bases). The V end was cut by 5 bases, the J end by 3 bases, with 13 bases between. Germline CDR1 is SGHVS and CDR2 is FQNEAQ. CDR3 length: 14 amino acids. As DNA, the CDR3 is TGTGCCAGCAGCCTTCCCGGGGGGGACTATGGCTACACCTTC. The encoded protein is CASSLPGGDYGYTF.

This clone has a handful of counts. The rearrangement uses TRBV6-6 and TRBJ1-1; TRBD1 might be the D (5 bases). The length of the CDR3 is 12 residues. Germline loops: CDR1 MNHNY, CDR2 SVGAGI (reference sequence). V lost 8 bases and J lost 1, with 8 bases in between. The CDR3 loop is CASFRGNTEAFF. The DNA of the CDR3 is TGTGCCAGCTTTAGGGGGAACACTGAAGCTTTCTTT.